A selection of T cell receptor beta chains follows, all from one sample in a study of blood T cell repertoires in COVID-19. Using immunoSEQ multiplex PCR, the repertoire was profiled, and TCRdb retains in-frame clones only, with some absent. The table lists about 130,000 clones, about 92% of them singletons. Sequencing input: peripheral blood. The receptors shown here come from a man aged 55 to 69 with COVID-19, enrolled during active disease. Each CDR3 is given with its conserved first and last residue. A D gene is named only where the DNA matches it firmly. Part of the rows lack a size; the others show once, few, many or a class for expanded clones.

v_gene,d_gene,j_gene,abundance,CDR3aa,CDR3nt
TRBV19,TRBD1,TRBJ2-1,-,CASSRGDRDYNEQFF,TGTGCCAGTAGTCGGGGGGACAGGGACTACAATGAGCAGTTCTTC
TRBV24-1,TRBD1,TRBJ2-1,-,CATTTGTGGREQFF,TGTGCCACCACCACAGGGACAGGGGGTCGGGAGCAGTTCTTC
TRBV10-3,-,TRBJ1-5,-,CAISESNRVGQPQHF,TGTGCCATCAGTGAGTCTAACAGGGTGGGGCAGCCCCAGCATTTT
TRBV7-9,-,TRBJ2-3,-,CASSLEGATQYF,TGTGCCAGCAGCTTAGAGGGAGCTACGCAGTATTTT
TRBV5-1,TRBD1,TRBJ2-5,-,CASSRDRGRETQYF,TGCGCCAGCAGCCGGGACAGGGGGAGAGAGACCCAGTACTTC
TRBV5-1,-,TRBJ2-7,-,CASSRFQGYEQYF,TGCGCCAGCAGCCGGTTTCAGGGTTACGAGCAGTACTTC
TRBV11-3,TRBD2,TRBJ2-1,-,CASSLAGGQDEQFF,TGTGCCAGCAGCTTAGCGGGAGGGCAGGATGAGCAGTTCTTC
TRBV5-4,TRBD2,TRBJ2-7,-,CASSSPHLTAGGQDEQYF,TGTGCCAGCAGTTCCCCTCACTTGACGGCGGGAGGGCAGGACGAGCAGTACTTC
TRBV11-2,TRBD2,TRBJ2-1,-,CASSSPGLAVEEQFF,TGTGCCAGCAGCTCCCCGGGACTAGCAGTAGAAGAGCAGTTCTTC
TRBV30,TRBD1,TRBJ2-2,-,CAWSEFTGGTGELFF,TGTGCCTGGAGTGAATTTACAGGGGGAACCGGGGAGCTGTTTTTT
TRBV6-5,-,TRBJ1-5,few,CASSSGNQPQHF,TGTGCCAGCAGTTCCGGCAATCAGCCCCAGCATTTT
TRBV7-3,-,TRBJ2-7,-,CASSLTGSSYEQYF,TGTGCCAGCAGCTTAACCGGGAGCTCCTACGAGCAGTACTTC
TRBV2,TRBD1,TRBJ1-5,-,CASSDRQGISNQPQHF,TGTGCCAGCAGCGATAGACAGGGAATAAGCAATCAGCCCCAGCATTTT
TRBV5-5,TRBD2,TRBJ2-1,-,CASSVGLIAGGGINEQFF,TGTGCCAGCAGCGTGGGATTAATAGCGGGAGGGGGGATCAATGAGCAGTTCTTC
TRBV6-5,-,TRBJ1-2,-,CASRAQAATDGYTF,TGTGCCAGCAGGGCCCAAGCGGCTACCGATGGCTACACCTTC
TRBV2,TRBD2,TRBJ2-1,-,CASSNRRTSGSRSYNEQFF,TGTGCCAGCAGTAACCGGAGGACTAGCGGGAGTCGATCCTACAATGAGCAGTTCTTC
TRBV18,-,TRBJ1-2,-,CASSPAQGWIYGYTF,TGTGCCAGCTCACCCGCCCAGGGTTGGATCTATGGCTACACCTTC
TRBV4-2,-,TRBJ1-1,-,CASSQDTGGRDTEAFF,TGTGCCAGCAGCCAAGACACTGGAGGTCGGGACACTGAAGCTTTCTTT
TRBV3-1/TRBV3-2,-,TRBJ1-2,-,CASSRTGWDYGYTF,TGTGCCAGCAGCCGAACGGGGTGGGACTATGGCTACACCTTC
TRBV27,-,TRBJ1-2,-,CASSLSGNRVYGYTF,TGTGCCAGCAGTTTATCGGGTAACAGAGTCTATGGCTACACCTTC
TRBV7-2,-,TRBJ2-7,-,CASSLEGVYYEQYF,TGTGCCAGCAGCTTAGAGGGAGTATACTACGAGCAGTACTTC
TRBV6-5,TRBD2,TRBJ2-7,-,CASTPGLLYEQYF,TGTGCCAGCACCCCGGGACTACTTTACGAGCAGTACTTC
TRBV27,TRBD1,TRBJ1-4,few,CASSFRGQNNEKLFF,TGTGCCAGCAGTTTTAGGGGACAGAATAATGAAAAACTGTTTTTT
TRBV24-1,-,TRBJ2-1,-,CATSAPGGSSYNEQFF,TGTGCCACCAGTGCCCCAGGGGGGAGCTCCTACAATGAGCAGTTCTTC
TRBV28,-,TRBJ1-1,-,CASSFHGENTEAFF,TGTGCCAGCAGTTTCCACGGGGAGAACACTGAAGCTTTCTTT
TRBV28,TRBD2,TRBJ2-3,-,CASRVAGGYTDTQYF,TGTGCCAGCAGGGTAGCGGGAGGGTACACAGATACGCAGTATTTT
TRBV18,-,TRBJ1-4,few,CASSPPGATNEKLFF,TGTGCCAGCTCACCACCAGGAGCAACTAATGAAAAACTGTTTTTT
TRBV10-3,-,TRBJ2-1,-,CAISGIGETVTNEQFF,TGTGCCATCAGTGGGATCGGAGAAACCGTTACCAATGAGCAGTTCTTC
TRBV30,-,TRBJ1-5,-,CAWSVDSQGLRPQHF,TGTGCCTGGAGTGTAGATTCACAGGGTCTTCGGCCCCAGCATTTT
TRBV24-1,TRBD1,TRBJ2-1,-,CATSRGQLLNEQFF,TGTGCCACCAGCCGGGGACAGTTGTTAAATGAGCAGTTCTTC
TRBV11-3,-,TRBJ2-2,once,CASSFERFTGELFF,TGTGCCAGCAGCTTCGAGCGGTTCACCGGGGAGCTGTTTTTT
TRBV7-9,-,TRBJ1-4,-,CASGRSNEKLFF,TGTGCTTCGGGGAGATCTAATGAAAAACTGTTTTTT
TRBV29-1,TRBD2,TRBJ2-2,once,CSAGLAGGGTGELFF,TGCAGCGCTGGACTAGCGGGAGGAGGGACCGGGGAGCTGTTTTTT
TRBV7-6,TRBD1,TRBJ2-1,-,CASSLDWDSYNEQFF,TGTGCCAGCAGCTTAGATTGGGACAGCTACAATGAGCAGTTCTTC
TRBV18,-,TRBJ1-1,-,CASSPNQAVEAFF,TGTGCCAGCTCACCTAATCAGGCAGTTGAAGCTTTCTTT
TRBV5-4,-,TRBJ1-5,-,CASSLGGGNQPQHF,TGTGCCAGCAGCTTGGGTGGAGGCAATCAGCCCCAGCATTTT
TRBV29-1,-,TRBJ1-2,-,CSVPGRDGYTF,TGCAGCGTTCCCGGTCGGGATGGCTACACCTTC
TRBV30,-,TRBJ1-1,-,CAWSPFLPTEAFF,TGTGCCTGGAGTCCCTTTCTCCCCACTGAAGCTTTCTTT
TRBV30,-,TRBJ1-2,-,CAWNLGGPNYGYTF,TGTGCCTGGAACCTGGGGGGGCCGAACTATGGCTACACCTTC
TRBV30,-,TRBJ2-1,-,CAWSVGGDEQFF,TGTGCCTGGAGTGTAGGGGGGGATGAGCAGTTCTTC
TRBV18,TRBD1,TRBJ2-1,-,CASSGSPGQGGDEQFF,TGTGCCAGCTCAGGATCCCCGGGACAGGGAGGCGATGAGCAGTTCTTC
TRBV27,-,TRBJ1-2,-,CASSLRGRNYGYTF,TGTGCCAGCAGTCTTCGGGGAAGGAACTATGGCTACACCTTC
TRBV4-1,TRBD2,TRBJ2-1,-,CASSQEGSGRINEQFF,TGCGCCAGCAGCCAAGAAGGTAGCGGGAGGATCAATGAGCAGTTCTTC
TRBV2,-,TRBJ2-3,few,CASSEPVIISTDTQYF,TGTGCCAGCAGTGAGCCAGTTATAATTAGCACAGATACGCAGTATTTT
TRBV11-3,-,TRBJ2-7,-,CASSFGRATYEQYF,TGTGCCAGCAGCTTCGGGCGGGCCACCTACGAGCAGTACTTC
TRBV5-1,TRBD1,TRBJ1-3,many,CASSALPGTGVGGNTIYF,TGCGCCAGCAGCGCACTTCCCGGGACAGGGGTTGGTGGAAACACCATATATTTT
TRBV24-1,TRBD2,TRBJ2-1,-,CATSDLSSGVGNEQFF,TGTGCCACCAGTGATTTAAGTAGCGGGGTGGGCAATGAGCAGTTCTTC
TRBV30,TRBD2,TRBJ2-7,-,CAWSYGLAGPYEQYF,TGTGCCTGGAGCTATGGACTAGCGGGACCCTACGAGCAGTACTTC
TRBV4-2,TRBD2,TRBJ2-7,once,CASSHGLAGPYEQYF,TGTGCCAGCAGCCATGGACTAGCGGGACCCTACGAGCAGTACTTC
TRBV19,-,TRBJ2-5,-,CASSISRSWLQETQYF,TGTGCCAGTAGTATTTCTAGGAGCTGGCTCCAAGAGACCCAGTACTTC
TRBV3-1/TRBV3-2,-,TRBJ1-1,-,CASSQMAWAEAFF,TGTGCCAGCAGCCAGATGGCTTGGGCAGAAGCTTTCTTT
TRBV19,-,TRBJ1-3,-,CASSPRTAYDAGNTIYF,TGTGCCAGTAGTCCGCGGACAGCGTACGATGCTGGAAACACCATATATTTT
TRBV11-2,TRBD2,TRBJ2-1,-,CASPQSGASLAGYNEQFF,TGTGCCAGCCCCCAGTCGGGGGCCAGTCTAGCGGGCTACAATGAGCAGTTCTTC
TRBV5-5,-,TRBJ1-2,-,CASSLKSTRDSEGYTF,TGTGCCAGCAGCTTGAAATCTACGAGGGATTCGGAGGGCTACACCTTC